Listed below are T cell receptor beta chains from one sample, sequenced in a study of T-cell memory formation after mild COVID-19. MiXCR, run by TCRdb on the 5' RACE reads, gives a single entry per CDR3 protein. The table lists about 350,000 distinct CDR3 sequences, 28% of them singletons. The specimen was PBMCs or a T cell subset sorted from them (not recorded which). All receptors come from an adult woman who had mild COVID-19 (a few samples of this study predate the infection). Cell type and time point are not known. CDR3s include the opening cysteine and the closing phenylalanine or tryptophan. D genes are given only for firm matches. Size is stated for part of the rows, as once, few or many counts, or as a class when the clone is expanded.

CATSEAAGTGYEQFF	TGTGCCACCAGTGAGGCAGCCGGGACAGGGTATGAGCAGTTCTTC	NA	TRBV24-1	TRBJ2-1	TRBD1
CASSQAATGGFDEQYF	TGCGCCAGCAGCCAAGCTGCGACAGGGGGTTTTGACGAGCAGTACTTC	NA	TRBV4-1	TRBJ2-7	TRBD1
CASSPRRGALHTDTQYF	TGTGCCAGCAGCCCTAGGCGAGGGGCGCTCCACACAGATACGCAGTATTTT	few	TRBV9	TRBJ2-3	NA
CASSPGTYTYEQYF	TGTGCCAGCAGTCCCGGGACGTACACCTACGAGCAGTACTTC	NA	TRBV2	TRBJ2-7	NA
CASSLTDRVEQYF	TGCGCCAGCAGCTTGACTGACAGGGTCGAGCAGTACTTC	NA	TRBV5-1	TRBJ2-7	TRBD1
CASSDSGRRADTQYF	TGTGCCAGCAGCGATAGCGGGAGAAGAGCGGATACGCAGTATTTT	NA	TRBV6-6	TRBJ2-3	TRBD2
CSATGVSDIQYF	TGCAGTGCCACAGGGGTTTCGGACATTCAGTACTTC	NA	TRBV20-1	TRBJ2-4	TRBD1
CASSQAPLGAGDQETQYF	TGCGCCAGCAGCCAAGCCCCCTTAGGAGCGGGGGATCAAGAGACCCAGTACTTC	NA	TRBV4-1	TRBJ2-5	TRBD2
CSVRSDTDTQYF	TGCAGCGTTCGGTCAGACACAGATACGCAGTATTTT	NA	TRBV29-1	TRBJ2-3	NA
CASSQDLGQPSGANVLTF	TGTGCCAGCAGCCAAGATCTAGGACAGCCCTCTGGGGCCAACGTCCTGACTTTC	few	TRBV3-1	TRBJ2-6	NA
CSARDRLAGQYNEQFF	TGCAGTGCTAGAGATAGACTAGCGGGGCAATACAATGAGCAGTTCTTC	few	TRBV20-1	TRBJ2-1	TRBD2
CATSPRDVDTDTQYF	TGTGCCACCAGTCCCAGGGACGTTGACACAGATACGCAGTATTTT	few	TRBV24-1	TRBJ2-3	NA
CASSSRGGKETQYF	TGTGCCAGCAGTTCCCGAGGGGGTAAAGAGACCCAGTACTTC	NA	TRBV6-5	TRBJ2-5	NA
CASSHALRTGGHRGGYTF	TGTGCCAGCAGTCACGCACTTCGGACAGGGGGGCATCGTGGTGGCTACACCTTC	few	TRBV12-3/TRBV12-4	TRBJ1-2	TRBD1
CASSLSPAFYGYTF	TGTGCCAGCAGCTTAAGTCCGGCGTTCTATGGCTACACCTTC	NA	TRBV7-9	TRBJ1-2	NA
CASSQGSGDTQYF	TGCGCCAGCAGCCAAGGATCGGGAGATACGCAGTATTTT	NA	TRBV4-1	TRBJ2-3	NA
CASTRDGRSGNTIYF	TGTGCCAGCACCAGGGACGGTCGCTCTGGAAACACCATATATTTT	NA	TRBV2	TRBJ1-3	NA